Sequencing of this TCR beta chain was carried out in a study of monozygotic twins with inflammatory bowel disease. Germline V gives CDR1 KGHDR, CDR2 SFDVKD. The CDR3 consists of 12 residues. TCRdb reprocessed the 5' RACE reads; each CDR3 protein has one entry and no DNA is given. This sample contains about 350,000 distinct CDR3 sequences. The sample taken for sequencing was blood. The sequence came from a human donor with ulcerative colitis or Crohn's disease, or a healthy co-twin of an affected twin (not recorded which). V usage is TRBV24-1 and J usage is TRBJ2-3. The CDR3 here is CATSLRGDTQYF.